This entry is about one T cell receptor (beta chain). Its antigen target is currently unknown. No base quality values were provided; no much bigger clone lies one nucleotide off. The immunoSEQ Assay was used to sequence TCRbeta CDR3 regions. After extraction, genomic DNA underwent amplification by bias-controlled multiplex PCR, followed by high-throughput sequencing. The published analysis was carried out like this. To quantify the absolute abundance of every unique TCRbeta CDR3 region, sequences were collapsed and filtered. Usable DNA was measured by amplifying reference genes present in all nucleated cells, and TCRbeta template counts were normalized to that usable DNA to estimate T cell fraction. Repertoire TCRs were annotated as SARS-CoV-2-specific when V gene, CDR3 amino acid sequence and J gene were exactly matched to a known reactive TCR set. MIRA supplied the reference SARS-CoV-2 TCR set, which was filtered for enrichment in COVID-19-positive ImmuneCODE repertoires so that public or cross-reactive TCRs were removed. Drawing on the MIRA antigens, annotated TCRs were analysed further at the level of specific ORF or position within ORF. Depth was the summed frequency of annotated unique rearrangements, while breadth was defined as annotated unique rearrangements over total unique productive rearrangements. Two-sided Wilcoxon rank-sum tests were used to compare TCR breadth between groups. What TCRdb holds here is the immuneACCESS table cut down to in-frame rearrangements. Part of the clones is not present; checked against another copy, under half of the missing clones reflect an unresolved V gene, and the others are unexplained. D and trimming come from the DNA, and the V and J calls and clone size come from that table. The sample yields about 350,000 clones; roughly 81% were counted once. The top ten constitute around 3% of the sample.

This specimen comes from a study of Ad26.COV2.S vaccination and SARS-CoV-2 variants (dated by TCRdb to about 2021). Study-level background: Vaccine-arm donors came from COV1001, a multicentre, randomized, double-blind, placebo-controlled phase I-IIa trial of Ad26.COV2.S in healthy adults. Trial participants were randomized into five groups of five, in which low-dose or high-dose Ad26.COV2.S was given once or twice, or placebo was given on both occasions. Investigators did not know the trial group allocation while performing experiments and assessing outcomes. Ad26.COV2.S was administered intramuscularly at 5 x 10^10 or 1 x 10^11 viral particles, either as a single shot or as two shots given 56 days apart. Sequencing of the TCRbeta repertoire served to evaluate the specificity and breadth of SARS-CoV-2-reactive T cell receptors following Ad26.COV2.S vaccination. A total of around 32 samples were included in the TCR-sequenced set, comprising some 20 Ad26.COV2.S vaccine recipients, 5 placebo recipients and 8 SARS-CoV-2 convalescent individuals.

The treatment or condition label for this specimen denotes: some 20 received Ad26.COV2.S at low or high dose, single or two shots; roughly five received placebo; per-sample allocation not given. Repertoires of vaccine and placebo recipients were sequenced from samples taken on day 63 after the first injection. Between 29 July and 7 August 2020, Cohort 1b enrolled fewer than 30 adults aged 18-55 years at one site in Boston, USA. As a vaccine, Ad26.COV2.S was a replication-incompetent adenovirus type 26 vector that expressed a prefusion-stabilized SARS-CoV-2 spike protein derived from the original Wuhan strain. Study-level results and caveats: The authors noted that total T cell responses may have been underestimated by the TCR breadth and depth analyses. Vaccine and placebo recipients had similar non-spike TCR breadth, a finding consistent with the vaccine containing only spike. After vaccination, substantial breadth of spike-specific CD8+ and CD4+ T cell responses was reported. The study was not powered for comparison of responses between vaccine doses or regimens. Compared with placebo recipients, Ad26.COV2.S recipients showed higher spike-specific TCR breadth (P = 0.0014).

The specimen was peripheral blood, collected in a trial of Ad26.COV2.S vaccine versus placebo. The TCR was taken from a person between 18 and 65 years old who received the Ad26.COV2.S COVID-19 vaccine or a placebo.

The DNA sequence is given as TGTGCCAGCAGCCCCTCGGGAGGCAATCAGCCCCAGCATTTT. This gives the protein CASSPSGGNQPQHF. Recombination linked TRBV7-9 to TRBJ1-5; the D gene assignment is ambiguous. Including cysteine and phenylalanine, the CDR3 has 14 amino acids. Only the CDR3 part of the read is kept: 42 bases, read in frame from the first base. V lost 5 bases and J lost 2 bases; the stretch between them is 10 bases long. The germline V gene (reference sequence) yields SEHNR for CDR1 and FQNEAQ for CDR2.